This T cell receptor beta chain was observed in a study of CD8+ T cells in alopecia areata. Study overall: At a dose of 5 to 10 mg twice daily, oral tofacitinib was given to treated patients.

The treatment is: oral pan-JAK inhibitor, 5-10 mg twice daily. Collected material from alopecia areata patients comprised lesional scalp punch biopsies and peripheral blood. The CDR3 covers 15 residues. With V trimmed by 1 base and J by 0 bases, 3 bases remained unmatched. Germline V CDR1 and CDR2: MGHRA, YSYEKL. The authors extracted RNA and reverse transcribed it into cDNA as the sequencing template. Sequencing used immunoSEQ multiplex PCR; TCRdb keeps in-frame clones, though not all of them. The table includes about 76,000 clones, approximately 72% detected once. Only one count was recorded for this clone.

Source: CD8+ T cells sorted from blood, taken at week 24, from a patient treated with tofacitinib. The rearrangement joins TRBV4-1 to TRBJ2-7; 7 nucleotides line up with TRBD1. The TCR sequence derives from a human donor with alopecia areata. The CDR3: CASSQGQGLSYEQYF. DNA of the CDR3: TGCGCCAGCAGCCAAGGACAGGGCCTCTCCTACGAGCAGTACTTC.